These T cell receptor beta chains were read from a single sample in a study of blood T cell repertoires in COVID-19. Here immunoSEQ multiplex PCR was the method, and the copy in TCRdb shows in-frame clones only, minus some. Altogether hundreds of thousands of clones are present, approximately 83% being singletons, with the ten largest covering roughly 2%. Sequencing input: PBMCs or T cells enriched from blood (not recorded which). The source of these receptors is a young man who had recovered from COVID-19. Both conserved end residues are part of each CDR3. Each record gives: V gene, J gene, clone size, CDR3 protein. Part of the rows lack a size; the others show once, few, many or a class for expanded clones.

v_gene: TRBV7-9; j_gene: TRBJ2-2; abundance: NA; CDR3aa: CASSFSLAGTGGTGELFF
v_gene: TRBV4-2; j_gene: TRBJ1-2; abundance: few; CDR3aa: CASSQSPTGDYGYTF
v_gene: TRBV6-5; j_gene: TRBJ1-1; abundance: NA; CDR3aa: CASSTTGDRAEAFF
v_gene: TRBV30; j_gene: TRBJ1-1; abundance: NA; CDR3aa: CAWSVQGNTEAFF
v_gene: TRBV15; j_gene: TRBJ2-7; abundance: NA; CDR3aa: CATSRGGDTYEQYF
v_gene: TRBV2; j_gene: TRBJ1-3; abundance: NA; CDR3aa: CAIAQGSSSGNTIYF
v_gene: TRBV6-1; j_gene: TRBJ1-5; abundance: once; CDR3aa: CASSESIGGINQPQHF
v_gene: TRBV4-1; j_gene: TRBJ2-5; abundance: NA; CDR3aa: CASSREGTGRETQYF
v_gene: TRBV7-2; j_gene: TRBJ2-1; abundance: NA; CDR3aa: CASSPDGGGTSYNEQFF
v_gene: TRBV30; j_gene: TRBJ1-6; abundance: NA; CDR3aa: CAWTPTGLVYNSPLHF
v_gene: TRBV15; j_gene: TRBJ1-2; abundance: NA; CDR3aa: CATSREGKNYGYTF
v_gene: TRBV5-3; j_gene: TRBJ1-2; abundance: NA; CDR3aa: CARSTTGRRYGYTF
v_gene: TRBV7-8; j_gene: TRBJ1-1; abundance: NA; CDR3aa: CATMRLDTEAFF
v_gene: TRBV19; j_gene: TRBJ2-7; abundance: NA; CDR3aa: CASTPRGPSEQYF
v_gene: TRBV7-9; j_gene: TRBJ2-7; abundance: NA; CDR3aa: CASSLGLAGVYEQYF
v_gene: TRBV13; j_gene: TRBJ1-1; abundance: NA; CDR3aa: CASSLAAGDGEAFF
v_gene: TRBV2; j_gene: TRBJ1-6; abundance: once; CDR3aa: CASRRGPGLNSPLHF
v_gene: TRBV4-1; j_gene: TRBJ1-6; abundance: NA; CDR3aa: CASSHPPGLLNSPLHF
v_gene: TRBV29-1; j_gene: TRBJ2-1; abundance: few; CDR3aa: CSAEPGQGGMYEQFF
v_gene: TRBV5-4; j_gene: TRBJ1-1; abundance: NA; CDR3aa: CASSLAGGQGGTEAFF
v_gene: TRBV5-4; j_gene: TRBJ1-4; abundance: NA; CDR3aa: CASSLAGLNEKLFF
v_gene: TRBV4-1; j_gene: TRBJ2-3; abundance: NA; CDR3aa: CASSQDLATGGRYTQYF
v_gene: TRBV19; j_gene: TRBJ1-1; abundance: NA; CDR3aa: CASSLRTANTEAFF
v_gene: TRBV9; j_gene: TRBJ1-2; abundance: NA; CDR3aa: CASSSGSPYGYTF
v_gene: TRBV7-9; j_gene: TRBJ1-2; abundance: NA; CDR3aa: CASSLAGGPVYGYTF
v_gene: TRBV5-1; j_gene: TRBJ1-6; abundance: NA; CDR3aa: CASSLDPQGEYNSPLHF
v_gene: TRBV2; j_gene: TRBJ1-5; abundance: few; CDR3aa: CASSRTDGGNQPQHF
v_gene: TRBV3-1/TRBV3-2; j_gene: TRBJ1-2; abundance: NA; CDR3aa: CASSQQVYGYTF
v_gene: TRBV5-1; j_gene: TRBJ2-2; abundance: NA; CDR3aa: CASSLDLADTGELFF
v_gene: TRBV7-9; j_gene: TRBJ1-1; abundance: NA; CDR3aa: CASSWGGNTEAFF
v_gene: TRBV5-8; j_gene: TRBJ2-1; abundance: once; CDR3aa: CASSLAGGGGVYNEQFF
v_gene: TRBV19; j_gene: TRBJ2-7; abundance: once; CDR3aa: CASSINGGNYEQYF
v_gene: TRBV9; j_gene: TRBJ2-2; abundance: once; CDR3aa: CASSQLGGAPTGELFF
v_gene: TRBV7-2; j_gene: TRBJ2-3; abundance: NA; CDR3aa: CASSSLQGATDTQYF
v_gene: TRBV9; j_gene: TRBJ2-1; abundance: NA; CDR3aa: CASSPTGGLSSYNEQFF
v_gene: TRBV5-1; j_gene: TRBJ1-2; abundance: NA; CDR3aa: CASRPGEYGYTF
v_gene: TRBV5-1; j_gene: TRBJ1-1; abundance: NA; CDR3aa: CASSVDDSTEAFF
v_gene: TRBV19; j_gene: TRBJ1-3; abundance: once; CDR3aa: CASSTQGQAHSGNTIYF
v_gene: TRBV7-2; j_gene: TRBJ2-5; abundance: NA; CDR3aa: CASSQNGIQETQYF
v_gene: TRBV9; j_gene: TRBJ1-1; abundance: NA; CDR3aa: CASSLTGTETEAFF
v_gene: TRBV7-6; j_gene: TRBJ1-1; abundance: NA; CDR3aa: CASSYTKRGYLNTEAFF
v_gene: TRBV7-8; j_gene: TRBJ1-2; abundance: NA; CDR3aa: CASSLLARTGISANYGYTF
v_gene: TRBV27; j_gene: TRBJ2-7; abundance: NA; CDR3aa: CASSPTALSSYEQYF
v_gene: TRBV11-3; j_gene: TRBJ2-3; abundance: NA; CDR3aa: CASSLGSMAGDTQYF
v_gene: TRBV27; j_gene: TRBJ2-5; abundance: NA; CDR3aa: CASRGTSGGSRETQYF
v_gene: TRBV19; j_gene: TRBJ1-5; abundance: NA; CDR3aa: CASSPLQDQPQHF
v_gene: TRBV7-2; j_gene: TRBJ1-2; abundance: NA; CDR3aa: CASSLDRGDYGYTF
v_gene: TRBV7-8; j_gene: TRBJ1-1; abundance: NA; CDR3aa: CASSLVSGNTEAFF
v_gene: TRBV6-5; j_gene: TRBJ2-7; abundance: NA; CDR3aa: CATTLSYEQYF
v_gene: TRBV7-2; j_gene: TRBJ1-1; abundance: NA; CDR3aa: CASTERGGLMNTEAFF
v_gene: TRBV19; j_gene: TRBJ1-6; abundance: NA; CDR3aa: CASSIARAENSPLHF
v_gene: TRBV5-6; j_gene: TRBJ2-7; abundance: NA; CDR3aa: CASSLSGTYEQYF
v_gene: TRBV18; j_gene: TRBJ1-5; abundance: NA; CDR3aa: CASSPPGQINQPQHF
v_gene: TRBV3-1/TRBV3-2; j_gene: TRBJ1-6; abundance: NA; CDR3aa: CASSQDLGAGYNSPLHF
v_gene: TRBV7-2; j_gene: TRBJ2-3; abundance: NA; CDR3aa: CASSPSDRRDTQYF
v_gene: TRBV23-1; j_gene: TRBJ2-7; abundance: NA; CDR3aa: CASGYPDRGPQNPSYEQYF
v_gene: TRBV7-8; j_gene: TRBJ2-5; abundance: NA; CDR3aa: CASSLGQAGIGETQYF
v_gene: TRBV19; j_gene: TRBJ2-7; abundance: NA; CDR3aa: CASSRDRAYEQYF
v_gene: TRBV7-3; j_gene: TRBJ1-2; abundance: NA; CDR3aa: CASSPYRGESYTF
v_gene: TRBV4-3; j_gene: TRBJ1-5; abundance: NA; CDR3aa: CASSHSEGQPQHF